This T cell receptor beta chain is drawn from a study of cytomegalovirus exposure and HLA in healthy donors. Findings of the study overall: TRBV6-2, TRBV6-3 and other indistinguishable V segments were excluded. An analysis that came later showed most CMV-associated TCR beta chains appearing HLA-restricted. The study flagged fewer than 200 TCR beta chains as cytomegalovirus-associated.

Only a few counts were recorded for this clone. The antigen is undetermined. Primers for the PCR totalled 60 Vbeta and 13 Jbeta. Data came from immunoSEQ multiplex PCR; TCRdb stores just in-frame clones and leaves some out. The sample has 150,000 to 200,000 clones, about 65% seen once. The ends were cut back, 11 bases at V and 2 bases at J, with 16 bases in the middle. Germline assignment: CDR1 SNHLY and CDR2 FYNNEI. The CDR3 covers 14 residues. This receptor was taken from a girl aged 5-17 years in good health and CMV-seronegative. The source material was PBMCs. The chain links TRBV2 to TRBJ1-3, with D possibly being TRBD1 (5 bases). CDR3 sequence reads: CAGNPRAAGNTIYF. The CDR3 nucleotides are TGTGCCGGCAACCCCAGGGCAGCTGGAAACACCATATATTTT.